Following are 5 T cell receptor beta chains from one sample sequenced in a study of T cells in localized non-small cell lung cancer. Measured with immunoSEQ multiplex PCR; TCRdb has only the in-frame clones, and not every one. The table records roughly 72,000 clones, 85% to 90% of them present only once. The sequencing here drew on peripheral blood, taken before any cancer treatment. These receptors all come from a male donor older than 55 with stage III squamous cell lung carcinoma.

This clone was counted only a few times. The chain carries TRBV2 and TRBJ2-2, with TRBD2 matching over 8 bases. V shed 6 bases, J shed 5 bases, and the junction held 11 bases outside the gene matches. The length of the CDR3 is 16 residues. CDR1 and CDR2 (germline): SNHLY, FYNNEI. The DNA of the CDR3 is TGTGCCAGCAGCGGGACTAGGGTTCCGGGGACCGGGGAGCTGTTTTTT. Residues: CASSGTRVPGTGELFF.

The CDR3 sequence is CASSLTSYNSPLHF. The CDR3 DNA reads as TGTGCCAGCAGCTTAACCTCCTATAATTCACCCCTCCACTTT. The genes are TRBV7-8 and TRBJ1-6, with D unclear. Deletions cut 2 bases from V and 0 bases from J, with 2 bases between. The germline CDR1 and CDR2 sequences are SGHVS and FQNEAQ. There are 14 residues in the CDR3.

J is TRBJ2-2 and V is TRBV10-3, with TRBD1 matching 7 bases. V lost 6 bases and J lost 4; bases outside the gene matches: 5. The length of the CDR3 is 14 residues. Germline CDR1 ENHRY, CDR2 SYGVKD. CDR3 coding DNA: TGTGCCATCAGCCAACAGGGGTCCACCGGGGAGCTGTTTTTT. Protein: CAISQQGSTGELFF.

The chain is built from TRBV4-1 and TRBJ2-1, with TRBD2 matching 8 bases. The CDR3 has 18 amino acids. J was trimmed by 4 bases and V by 0 bases; bases with no gene match: 11. Germline V lookup: CDR1 MGHRA, CDR2 YSYEKL. The CDR3 DNA reads as TGCGCCAGCAGCCAAGATCCAATTACTAGCGGTTCATACAATGAGCAGTTCTTC. It yields the protein CASSQDPITSGSYNEQFF.

V and J are TRBV5-4 and TRBJ2-3; TRBD2 aligns across 8 bases. Germline V CDR1 and CDR2: SGHNT, YYREEE (reference sequence). The J segment lost 5 bases and the V segment lost 4 bases, leaving 12 bases of the junction unmatched. This CDR3 region has 16 residues. CDR3 amino acids: CASSPGSGGLKDTQYF. The DNA of the CDR3 is TGTGCCAGCAGCCCAGGCAGCGGGGGACTTAAAGATACGCAGTATTTT.